These 8 T cell receptor beta chains came from one sample sequenced in a study of cytomegalovirus exposure and HLA in healthy donors (dated by TCRdb to about 2017). Receptor amplification or capture employed the immunoSEQ multiplex PCR assay. A mixture of 60 forward primers for TCR Vbeta segments and 13 reverse primers for TCR Jbeta segments was used in the multiplex PCR. TCRdb's version of the immuneACCESS table is confined to in-frame rearrangements and falls short of the full clone set. An unresolved V gene accounts for under half of the shortfall where checked; the remainder is of unknown origin. The table for this sample lists 110,000 to 150,000 clones; around 75% of them were counted only once. Around 3% of the sample lies in the top ten. Sequenced sample: PBMCs. The receptor source for this set is a female donor in good health and CMV-seronegative.

The gene calls are TRBV30 and TRBJ1-1, with no clear D. Germline V gene sequence: CDR1 GTSNPN, CDR2 SVGIG (reference sequence). Trimming shortened V by 4 bases and J by 0 bases, and 30 bases separated the two germline ends. This CDR3 region has 20 residues. The CDR3 sequence is CAWIPIRLYLSAGLNTEAFF. DNA for the CDR3: TGTGCCTGGATTCCCATCCGCCTCTATCTCTCGGCAGGCCTGAACACTGAAGCTTTCTTT.

The chain recombines TRBV7-6 with TRBJ1-6; weak D call: TRBD1 (6 bases). CDR3 length: 15 residues. V gave up 5 bases and J gave up 8 bases, with 16 bases separating them. The V gene's germline CDR1 is SGHVS and CDR2 FNYEAQ. The CDR3: CASSLGGGQDSPLHF. CDR3 nucleotides: TGTGCCAGCAGCCTAGGGGGGGGTCAGGATTCACCCCTCCACTTT.

This rearrangement joins TRBV30 to TRBJ1-1; D is possibly TRBD1 (5 bases). Germline V lookup: CDR1 GTSNPN, CDR2 SVGIG (reference sequence). This CDR3 is built from 16 residues. V was clipped by 2 bases and J by 3 bases, with 19 bases between them. The CDR3 sequence is CAWSTSEELRDTEAFF. The CDR3 DNA reads as TGTGCCTGGAGTACATCCGAAGAACTCAGGGACACTGAAGCTTTCTTT. The whole variable domain, remainder taken from reference TRBV30 and TRBJ1-1, is SQTIHQWPATLVQPVGSPLSLECTVEGTSNPNLYWYRQAAGRGLQLLFYSVGIGQISSEVPQNLSASRPQDRQFILSSKKLLLSDSGFYLCAWSTSEELRDTEAFFGQGTRLTVV.

The chain combines TRBV7-6 with TRBJ1-4; no clear D gene. This CDR3 has 13 amino acids. V was shortened by 1 base and J by 12 bases, with 12 bases between the two germline ends. The germline V gene encodes CDR1 SGHVS and CDR2 FNYEAQ. CDR3 amino acids: CASSLVEGRELFF. The CDR3 nucleotides read TGTGCCAGCAGCTTAGTCGAGGGAAGGGAACTGTTTTTT. The full variable domain, with the rest looked up from reference TRBV7-6 and TRBJ1-4, is GAGVSQSPRYKVTKRGQDVALRCDPISGHVSLYWYRQALGQGPEFLTYFNYEAQQDKSGLPNDRFSAERPEGSISTLTIQRTEQRDSAMYRCASSLVEGRELFFGSGTQLSVL.

This clone was observed a single time. The chain employs TRBV15 and TRBJ2-2; D ambiguous. CDR3 length: 13 amino acids. The V gene's germline CDR1 is LNHNV and CDR2 YYDKDF (reference sequence). V lost 0 bases to trimming and J lost 14 bases, with 13 bases between them. CDR3 residues: CATSRDKSARLFF. Written as DNA, the CDR3 is TGTGCCACCAGCAGAGATAAGAGCGCCCGCCTGTTTTTT.

J is TRBJ2-5 and V is TRBV5-4; maybe TRBD1 (6 bases). V shed 0 bases and J shed 3 bases, with 18 bases lying between them. CDR3 size: 17 residues. Germline lookup yields CDR1 SGHNT and CDR2 YYREEE (reference sequence). CDR3 coding DNA: TGTGCCAGCAGCTTGGGGGGGACCGGGACATTTAAAGAGACCCAGTACTTC. Protein sequence: CASSLGGTGTFKETQYF.

The gene calls are TRBV19 and TRBJ2-7, with D tentatively TRBD2 (5 bases). The CDR3 covers 14 residues. Deletions cut 3 bases from V and 3 bases from J, with 12 bases between. CDR1 and CDR2 from the germline V gene are LNHDA and SQIVND (reference sequence). CDR3 region: CASSIRLANYEQYF. The CDR3 DNA reads as TGTGCCAGTAGTATTCGCCTAGCTAACTACGAGCAGTACTTC.

The V and J genes are TRBV11-3 and TRBJ2-7; 8 positions agree with TRBD1. CDR1 is SGHNT and CDR2 is YENEEA in the germline V gene. The V gene end was trimmed by 1 base and the J gene end by 0 bases; junction bases not matched to a gene: 5. The CDR3 runs 16 residues. CDR3: CASSLGRGTGSYEQYF. The CDR3 DNA is TGTGCCAGCAGCTTAGGTCGCGGGACAGGCTCCTACGAGCAGTACTTC.